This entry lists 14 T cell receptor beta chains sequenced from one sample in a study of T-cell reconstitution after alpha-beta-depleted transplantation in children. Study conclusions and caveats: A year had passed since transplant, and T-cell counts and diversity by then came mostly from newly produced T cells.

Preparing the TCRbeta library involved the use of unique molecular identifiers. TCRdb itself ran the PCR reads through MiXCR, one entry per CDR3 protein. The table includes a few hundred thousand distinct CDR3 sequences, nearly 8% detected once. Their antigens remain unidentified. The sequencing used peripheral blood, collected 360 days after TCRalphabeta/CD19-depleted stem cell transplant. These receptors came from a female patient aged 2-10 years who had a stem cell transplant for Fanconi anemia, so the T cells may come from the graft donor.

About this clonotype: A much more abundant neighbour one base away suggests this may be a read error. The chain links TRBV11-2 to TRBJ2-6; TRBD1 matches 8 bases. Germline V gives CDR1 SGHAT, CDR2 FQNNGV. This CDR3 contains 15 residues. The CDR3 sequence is CTSSSTGAGANVLTF. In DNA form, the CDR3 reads TGTACCAGCAGCTCGACAGGGGCGGGGGCCAACGTCCTGACTTTC.

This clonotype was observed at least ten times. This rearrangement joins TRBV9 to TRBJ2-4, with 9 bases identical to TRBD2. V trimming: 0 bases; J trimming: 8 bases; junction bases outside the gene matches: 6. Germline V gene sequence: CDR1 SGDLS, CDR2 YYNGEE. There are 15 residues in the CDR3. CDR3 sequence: CASSVEGLAADIQYF. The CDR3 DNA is TGTGCCAGCAGCGTAGAGGGACTAGCTGCGGACATTCAGTACTTC.

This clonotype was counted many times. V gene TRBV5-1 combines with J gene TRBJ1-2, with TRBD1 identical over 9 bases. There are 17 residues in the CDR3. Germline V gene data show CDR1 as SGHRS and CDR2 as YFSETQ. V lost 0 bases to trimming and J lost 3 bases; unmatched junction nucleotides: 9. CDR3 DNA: TGCGCCAGCAGCTTGGGTGGGACAGGGTCATCGCACTATGGCTACACCTTC. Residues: CASSLGGTGSSHYGYTF.

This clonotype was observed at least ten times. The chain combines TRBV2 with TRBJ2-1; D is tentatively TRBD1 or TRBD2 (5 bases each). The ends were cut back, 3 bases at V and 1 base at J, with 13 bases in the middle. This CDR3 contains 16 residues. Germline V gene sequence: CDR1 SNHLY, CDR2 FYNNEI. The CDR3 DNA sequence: TGTGCCAGCAGTGAGAGGGGCCTCGGTTCCTACAATGAGCAGTTCTTC. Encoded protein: CASSERGLGSYNEQFF.

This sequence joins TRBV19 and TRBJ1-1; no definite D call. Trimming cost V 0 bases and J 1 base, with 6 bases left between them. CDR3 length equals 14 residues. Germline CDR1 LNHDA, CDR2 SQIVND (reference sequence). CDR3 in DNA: TGTGCCAGTAGTATAGATTGGGGGAACACTGAAGCTTTCTTT. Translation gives CASSIDWGNTEAFF. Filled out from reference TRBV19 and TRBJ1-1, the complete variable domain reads DGGITQSPKYLFRKEGQNVTLSCEQNLNHDAMYWYRQDPGQGLRLIYYSQIVNDFQKGDIAEGYSVSREKKESFPLTVTSAQKNPTAFYLCASSIDWGNTEAFFGQGTRLTVV.

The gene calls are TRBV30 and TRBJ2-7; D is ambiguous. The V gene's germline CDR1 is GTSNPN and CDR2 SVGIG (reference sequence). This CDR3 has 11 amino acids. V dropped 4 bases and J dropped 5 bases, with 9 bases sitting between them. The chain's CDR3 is CAWNDQDEQYF. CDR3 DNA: TGTGCCTGGAACGACCAGGACGAGCAGTACTTC.

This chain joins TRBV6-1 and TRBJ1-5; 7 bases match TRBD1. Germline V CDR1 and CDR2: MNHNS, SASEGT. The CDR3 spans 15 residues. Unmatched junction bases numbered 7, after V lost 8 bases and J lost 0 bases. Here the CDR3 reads CASLGTANSNQPQHF. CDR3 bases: TGTGCCAGCTTGGGGACAGCTAATAGCAATCAGCCCCAGCATTTT.

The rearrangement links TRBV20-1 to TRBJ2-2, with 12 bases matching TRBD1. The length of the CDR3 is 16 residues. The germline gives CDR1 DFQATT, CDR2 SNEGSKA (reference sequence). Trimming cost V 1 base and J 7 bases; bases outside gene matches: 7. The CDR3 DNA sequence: TGCAGTGCTAGAGGGAGGGACAGGGGGCCGGTCGGGGAGCTGTTTTTT. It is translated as CSARGRDRGPVGELFF.

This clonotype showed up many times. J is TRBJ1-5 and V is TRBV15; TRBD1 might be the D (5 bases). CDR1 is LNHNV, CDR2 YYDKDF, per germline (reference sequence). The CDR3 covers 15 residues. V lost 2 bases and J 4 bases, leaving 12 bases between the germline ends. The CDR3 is CATSRPTVSNQPQHF. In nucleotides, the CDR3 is TGTGCCACCAGCAGACCGACAGTTAGTAATCAGCCCCAGCATTTT.

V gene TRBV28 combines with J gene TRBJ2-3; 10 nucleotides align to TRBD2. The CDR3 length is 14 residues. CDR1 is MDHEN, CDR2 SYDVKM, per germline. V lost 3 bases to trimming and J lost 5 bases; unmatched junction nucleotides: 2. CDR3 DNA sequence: TGTGCCAGCAGTTTCCGGACTAGCGGAGATACGCAGTATTTT. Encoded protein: CASSFRTSGDTQYF.

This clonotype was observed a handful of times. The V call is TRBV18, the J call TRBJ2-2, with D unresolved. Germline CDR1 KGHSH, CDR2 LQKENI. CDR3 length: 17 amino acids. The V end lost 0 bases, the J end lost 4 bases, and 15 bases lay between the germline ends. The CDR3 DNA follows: TGTGCCAGCTCACCACCATTCCGGGCCCCTGGCACCGGGGAGCTGTTTTTT. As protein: CASSPPFRAPGTGELFF.

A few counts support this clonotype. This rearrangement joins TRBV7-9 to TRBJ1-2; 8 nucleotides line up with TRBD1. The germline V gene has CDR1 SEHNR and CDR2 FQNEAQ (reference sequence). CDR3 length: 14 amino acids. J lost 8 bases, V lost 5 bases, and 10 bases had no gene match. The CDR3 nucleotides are TGTGCCAGCAGCGTCGGACAGGGTGAGGAGGGCTACACCTTC. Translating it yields CASSVGQGEEGYTF.

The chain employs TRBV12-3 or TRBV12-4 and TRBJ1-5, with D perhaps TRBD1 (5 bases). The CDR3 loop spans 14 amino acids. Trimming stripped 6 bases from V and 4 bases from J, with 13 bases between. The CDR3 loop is CASRNGGANQPQHF. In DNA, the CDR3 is TGTGCCAGCAGAAACGGAGGGGCGAATCAGCCCCAGCATTTT.

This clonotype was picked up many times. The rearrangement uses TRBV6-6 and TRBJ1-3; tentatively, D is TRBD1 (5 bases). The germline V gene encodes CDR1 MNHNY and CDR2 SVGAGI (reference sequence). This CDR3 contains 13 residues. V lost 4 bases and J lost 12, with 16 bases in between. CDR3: CASSFAGHQDIYF. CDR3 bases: TGTGCCAGCAGTTTCGCTGGACACCAAGACATATATTTT.